The TCR beta chain under discussion was sequenced for a study of T-cell memory formation after mild COVID-19. Germline-derived CDR1 and CDR2 are SGHTA and FQGTGA. Deletions cut 3 bases from V and 2 bases from J, with 9 bases between. This CDR3 comprises 14 residues. One entry per CDR3 protein results from TCRdb running MiXCR on the 5' RACE reads. This sample has some 350,000 distinct CDR3 sequences, with approximately 16% found just once. Specimen: PBMCs or a T cell subset sorted from them (not recorded which). This chain links TRBV7-3 with TRBJ2-3; no clear D. This sequence was found in a man aged 18 to 35 who had mild COVID-19 (a few samples of this study predate the infection). Cell type and time point are not known. CDR3 sequence (DNA): TGTGCCAGCAGCTTTGGCATAGTCACAGATACGCAGTATTTT. It codes for CASSFGIVTDTQYF.